Each of the 20 T cell receptor beta chains below was sequenced from the same sample in a study of OX40 agonist ivuxolimab in advanced cancers. Data came from immunoSEQ multiplex PCR; TCRdb stores just in-frame clones and leaves some out. The sample holds tens of thousands of clones, more than 80% seen once. The sequences come from CD4+ or CD8+ T cells sorted from blood, collected in a trial of the OX40 agonist ivuxolimab. These receptors were collected from an adult with an advanced solid tumor such as melanoma, head and neck, liver or kidney cancer.

This chain joins TRBV2 and TRBJ2-1, with D unclear. This CDR3 region has 12 residues. From germline, CDR1 is SNHLY and CDR2 FYNNEI. Trimming took 4 bases from V and 7 from J, leaving 8 bases between them. The CDR3 reads CASSASSNEQFF. CDR3 in DNA: TGTGCCAGCAGTGCCTCTTCGAATGAGCAGTTCTTC.

V gene TRBV6-5 combines with J gene TRBJ2-7; D call uncertain. CDR1 is MNHEY and CDR2 is SVGAGI in the germline V gene. Trimming cost V 5 bases and J 2 bases, with 4 bases left between them. This CDR3 is 11 amino acids long. CDR3 sequence (DNA): TGTGCCAGCAGTGCGGCCTACGAGCAGTACTTC. Residues: CASSAAYEQYF.

V and J are TRBV6-1 and TRBJ2-7; 7 nucleotides align to TRBD1. The CDR3 has 15 amino acids. Trimming cost V 5 bases and J 1 base; bases outside gene matches: 8. The germline V gene has CDR1 MNHNS and CDR2 SASEGT. The CDR3 DNA reads as TGTGCCAGCAGTCCGCCCGGGACAGTGTCCTACGAGCAGTACTTC. It is translated as CASSPPGTVSYEQYF.

The CDR3 nucleotides are TGTGCCAGCAGTAGGACAGGGAAACTCTATGGCTACACCTTC. This encodes CASSRTGKLYGYTF. The J gene is TRBJ1-2, the V gene TRBV6-5; 8 bases agree with TRBD1. Germline V gene sequence: CDR1 MNHEY, CDR2 SVGAGI. The junction had 6 bases not matched to a gene; V was cut back by 5 bases and J by 4 bases. The CDR3 spans 14 residues.

V and J are TRBV5-1 and TRBJ2-3; D remains ambiguous. CDR1 is SGHRS, CDR2 YFSETQ, per germline. V was shortened by 7 bases and J by 2 bases, with 14 bases between the two germline ends. The CDR3 extends over 14 amino acids. CDR3 sequence reads: CASGRLGPTDTQYF. The CDR3 DNA is TGCGCCAGCGGTCGTTTAGGGCCCACAGATACGCAGTATTTT.

The chain uses TRBV5-6 and TRBJ2-1; D might be TRBD2 (6 bases). Per germline, CDR1 SGHDT and CDR2 YYEEEE. The CDR3 is 14 residues long. The V end lost 2 bases, the J end lost 7 bases, and 13 bases lay between the germline ends. CDR3 nucleotide sequence: TGTGCCAGCAGCTTCAGCGGGCTAATTAATGAGCAGTTCTTC. Translation gives CASSFSGLINEQFF.

This chain uses TRBV11-2 with TRBJ1-2; D is perhaps TRBD1 (5 bases). Trimming pared 8 bases from V and 12 bases from J, leaving 10 bases between. The germline CDR1 and CDR2 sequences are SGHAT and FQNNGV. The CDR3 runs to 9 residues. In DNA form, the CDR3 reads TGTGCCAGCGGGACGGCGAACACCTTC. This translates into CASGTANTF.

The chain joins TRBV6-6 to TRBJ1-5, with 7 bases identical to TRBD1. V lost 4 bases and J lost 7; bases outside the gene matches: 7. The germline CDR1 and CDR2 sequences are MNHNY and SVGAGI (reference sequence). This CDR3 is 14 amino acids long. CDR3 protein: CASSLGQEVQPQHF. CDR3 in DNA: TGTGCCAGCAGTTTAGGACAGGAGGTCCAGCCCCAGCATTTT.

The CDR3 spells CASSLRSFRGTNEKLFF. For the CDR3, the DNA is TGTGCCAGCAGCTTAAGGAGCTTCAGGGGAACTAATGAAAAACTGTTTTTT. The chain links TRBV7-2 to TRBJ1-4; tentatively, D is TRBD1 (6 bases). Germline V gene lookup returns CDR1 SGHTA and CDR2 FQGNSA. Between the trimmed V and J ends, which lost 2 bases and 1 base, there was a span of 14 bases. CDR3 length equals 17 residues.

The CDR3 region has the DNA TGTGCCAGCAGGCGGGGCCTTAGCTCCTACGAGCAGTACGTC. Protein sequence: CASRRGLSSYEQYV. The V and J genes are TRBV6-1 and TRBJ2-7, with D possibly matching TRBD2 (6 bases). The CDR3 totals 14 residues. Trimming took off 6 bases at V and 0 bases at J, with 12 bases between the two ends. Germline CDR1 MNHNS, CDR2 SASEGT.

V and J are TRBV11-1 and TRBJ2-7; 7 bases map to TRBD2. This CDR3 has 17 amino acids. CDR1 is SGHAT, CDR2 FQDESV, per germline (reference sequence). V lost 5 bases and J lost 3; bases outside the gene matches: 16. The CDR3 region has the DNA TGTGCCAGCAGCCCTCGGACTACTCGCGGGGGATTCTACGAGCAGTACTTC. Protein sequence: CASSPRTTRGGFYEQYF.

V gene TRBV19 combines with J gene TRBJ1-3, with a tentative D call TRBD1 (6 bases). This CDR3 spans 14 amino acids. V was shortened by 7 bases and J by 0 bases, with 10 bases between the two germline ends. Germline loops: CDR1 LNHDA, CDR2 SQIVND (reference sequence). The CDR3 region is CASTTGRSGNTIYF. CDR3 DNA sequence: TGTGCCAGTACCACAGGGCGCTCTGGAAACACCATATATTTT. Full variable domain (missing parts from reference TRBV19 and TRBJ1-3): DGGITQSPKYLFRKEGQNVTLSCEQNLNHDAMYWYRQDPGQGLRLIYYSQIVNDFQKGDIAEGYSVSREKKESFPLTVTSAQKNPTAFYLCASTTGRSGNTIYFGEGSWLTVV.

This clone appeared a few times. The CDR3 bases are TGTGCCAGCAGTGAAGGGGTAGCGGGAGGTCAAGAGACCCAGTACTTC. This encodes CASSEGVAGGQETQYF. The gene calls are TRBV2 and TRBJ2-5; 10 positions match TRBD2. V shed 1 base, J shed 2 bases, and the junction held 4 bases outside the gene matches. Germline CDR1 reads SNHLY; CDR2 reads FYNNEI. The CDR3 runs to 16 residues.

The rearrangement links TRBV18 to TRBJ2-7; 7 positions match TRBD1. The germline CDR1 and CDR2 sequences are KGHSH and LQKENI. The junction had 11 bases not matched to a gene; V was cut back by 2 bases and J by 7 bases. The CDR3 length is 15 residues. CDR3 sequence (DNA): TGTGCCAGCTCACCAGGGGCAGGGGGATCGAGGGAGCAGTACTTC. The encoded protein is CASSPGAGGSREQYF.

The chain recombines TRBV7-2 with TRBJ2-3; 8 bases agree with TRBD2. This CDR3 is 16 amino acids long. With V trimmed by 0 bases and J by 3 bases, 5 bases remained unmatched. The germline gives CDR1 SGHTA, CDR2 FQGNSA. CDR3 DNA sequence: TGTGCCAGCAGCTTAGCCCGGCCTAGCGGGACAGATACGCAGTATTTT. Its protein product is CASSLARPSGTDTQYF.

This rearrangement joins TRBV10-3 to TRBJ2-7; the D is unclear. Germline V lookup: CDR1 ENHRY, CDR2 SYGVKD. Trimming pared 4 bases from V and 0 bases from J, leaving 10 bases between. The CDR3 is made up of 14 amino acids. CDR3 residues: CAISGTPSSYEQYF. CDR3 DNA: TGTGCCATCAGTGGGACCCCGAGCTCCTACGAGCAGTACTTC.

The V call is TRBV28, the J call TRBJ2-2; the D is unclear. The CDR3 extends over 14 amino acids. CDR1 MDHEN and CDR2 SYDVKM come from the germline V gene. V lost 5 bases, J lost 8 bases, and 15 bases lay in between. CDR3 in amino acids: CASSTNAGGGELFF. The DNA for the CDR3 is TGTGCCAGCAGTACGAACGCCGGTGGGGGGGAGCTGTTTTTT. Full variable domain (missing parts from reference TRBV28 and TRBJ2-2): DVKVTQSSRYLVKRTGEKVFLECVQDMDHENMFWYRQDPGLGLRLIYFSYDVKMKEKGDIPEGYSVSREKKERFSLILESASTNQTSMYLCASSTNAGGGELFFGEGSRLTVL.

V and J are TRBV10-3 and TRBJ1-2, with D maybe TRBD1 (5 bases). Trimming pared 9 bases from V and 8 bases from J, leaving 19 bases between. The CDR3 contains 13 residues. The germline V gene encodes CDR1 ENHRY and CDR2 SYGVKD. Written as DNA, the CDR3 is TGTGCCATGAAACCGAACGGGGCGGGGGGCTACACCTTC. It translates to CAMKPNGAGGYTF.

The chain uses TRBV4-3 and TRBJ2-5; TRBD2 is a possible D gene (5 bases). CDR3 size: 15 residues. Per the germline V gene, CDR1 is LGHNA and CDR2 is YSLEER. V was cut by 0 bases and J by 4 bases, with 12 bases left in between. For the CDR3, the DNA is TGCGCCAGCAGCCAAGATTTAGGGAGTGGAGAGACCCAGTACTTC. Amino acids: CASSQDLGSGETQYF.

CDR3: CASSSKGAPDTQYF. The CDR3 bases are TGTGCCAGCAGCTCCAAGGGGGCCCCAGATACGCAGTATTTT. The gene calls are TRBV5-4 and TRBJ2-3; 7 bases match TRBD1. Germline V gives CDR1 SGHNT, CDR2 YYREEE (reference sequence). CDR3 size: 14 residues. V shed 3 bases, J shed 4 bases, and the junction held 5 bases outside the gene matches.